These T cell receptor beta chains were read from a single sample in a study of CD8 T cells in ankylosing spondylitis. In TCRdb, the 5' RACE reads were re-called with MiXCR into one record per CDR3 protein. Of 340,000 or so distinct CDR3 sequences in the sample, roughly 15% were seen once. Input material: blood, either unsorted or a sorted T cell fraction (not recorded which). The receptors derive from a male donor with ankylosing spondylitis or in good health (not recorded which). Each CDR3 is given with its conserved first and last residue. The D gene is left open where the match is weak. Clone size is not always given. Where it is, it says once, few, many or a class for expanded clones.

j_gene	abundance	d_gene	v_gene	CDR3aa	CDR3nt
TRBJ2-7	-	-	TRBV5-1	CASSLGWLSGSPYEQYF	TGCGCCAGCAGCTTGGGTTGGCTGAGTGGGTCCCCCTACGAGCAGTACTTC
TRBJ2-1	-	TRBD2	TRBV6-5	CASSYFTTSGRFNEQFF	TGTGCCAGCAGTTATTTTACGACTAGCGGGAGGTTCAATGAGCAGTTCTTC
TRBJ2-7	few	-	TRBV5-1	CASSLSAEVAYEQYF	TGCGCCAGCAGCTTGTCCGCCGAGGTCGCCTACGAGCAGTACTTC
TRBJ2-3	-	TRBD2	TRBV7-9	CASSLGLAGLLDTQYF	TGTGCCAGCAGCTTAGGACTAGCGGGCTTACTTGATACGCAGTATTTT
TRBJ2-4	few	-	TRBV7-9	CASGRAKNIQYF	TGTGCCAGCGGGCGAGCCAAAAACATTCAGTACTTC
TRBJ1-1	few	-	TRBV10-3	CAISEGSNTEAFF	TGTGCCATCAGTGAAGGGTCTAACACTGAAGCTTTCTTT
TRBJ1-3	few	-	TRBV9	CASSPQLNTIYF	TGTGCCAGCAGCCCCCAGCTGAACACCATATATTTT
TRBJ2-2	few	-	TRBV7-7	CASSSQLTAGTRNTGELFF	TGTGCCAGCAGCTCCCAACTGACGGCGGGAACTAGGAACACCGGGGAGCTGTTTTTT
TRBJ2-7	few	-	TRBV12-3/TRBV12-4	CASSLSYGPSYEQYF	TGTGCCAGCAGCCTCAGCTACGGCCCCTCCTACGAGCAGTACTTC
TRBJ2-5	-	-	TRBV30	CAWSGLGKETQYF	TGTGCCTGGAGTGGTCTCGGGAAAGAGACCCAGTACTTC
TRBJ1-2	few	-	TRBV12-3/TRBV12-4	CASSFSRGRGGYTF	TGTGCCAGCAGTTTTTCAAGGGGCCGGGGTGGCTACACCTTC
TRBJ2-1	-	-	TRBV12-3/TRBV12-4	CASSLGRWGETKSDEQFF	TGTGCCAGCAGTTTGGGTCGGTGGGGGGAGACAAAATCCGATGAGCAGTTCTTC
TRBJ2-4	-	-	TRBV5-1	CASSPGPDQNIQYF	TGCGCCAGCAGCCCGGGTCCGGACCAAAACATTCAGTACTTC
TRBJ1-1	-	-	TRBV2	CARETIQGNTEAFF	TGTGCCAGGGAGACCATTCAGGGAAACACTGAAGCTTTCTTT
TRBJ2-2	few	-	TRBV12-3/TRBV12-4	CASSLGQNGELFF	TGTGCCAGCAGTTTAGGACAGAACGGGGAGCTGTTTTTT
TRBJ2-4	-	-	TRBV20-1	CSANSGRRKNIQYF	TGCAGTGCTAATTCAGGACGCCGCAAAAACATTCAGTACTTC
TRBJ2-3	-	-	TRBV2	CASSRVRSTDTQYF	TGTGCCAGCAGTAGAGTGAGAAGCACAGATACGCAGTATTTT
TRBJ2-5	-	TRBD1	TRBV7-2	CASSSPGTGLSQYF	TGTGCCAGCAGCTCACCCGGGACAGGGCTCTCCCAGTACTTC
TRBJ2-3	many	-	TRBV10-3	CAIRTDGTDTQYF	TGTGCCATCAGGACAGATGGCACAGATACGCAGTATTTT
TRBJ1-6	few	-	TRBV18	CASSPGRDNSPLHF	TGTGCCAGCTCACCAGGGAGGGATAATTCACCCCTCCACTTT
TRBJ1-1	few	-	TRBV5-4	CASSLRLSANTEAFF	TGTGCCAGCAGCTTGCGTCTGTCAGCGAACACTGAAGCTTTCTTT
TRBJ2-1	few	TRBD1	TRBV5-1	CASSPPGGDEQFF	TGCGCCAGCAGTCCCCCAGGGGGCGATGAGCAGTTCTTC
TRBJ2-3	-	-	TRBV7-2	CASSLWGVRADTQYF	TGTGCCAGCAGCTTATGGGGGGTTAGGGCAGATACGCAGTATTTT
TRBJ2-7	many	-	TRBV20-1	CSARGDLPYEQYF	TGCAGTGCAAGGGGTGACCTTCCCTACGAGCAGTACTTC
TRBJ1-5	-	TRBD1	TRBV5-8	CASSWGTARNQPQHF	TGTGCCAGCAGTTGGGGGACAGCCCGCAATCAGCCCCAGCATTTT
TRBJ2-7	-	TRBD1	TRBV10-3	CASTGSTGGYEQYF	TGTGCCAGTACGGGATCAACAGGGGGTTACGAGCAGTACTTC
TRBJ2-7	-	-	TRBV12-3/TRBV12-4	CASSSSGLTYEQYF	TGTGCCAGCAGCTCAAGCGGTTTAACCTACGAGCAGTACTTC
TRBJ2-3	few	-	TRBV24-1	CATSPTPTGTRARSTDTQYF	TGTGCCACCAGCCCGACACCCACAGGGACGAGGGCACGGAGCACAGATACGCAGTATTTT
TRBJ2-3	many	TRBD1	TRBV12-3/TRBV12-4	CASSAQGAQGDTQYF	TGTGCCAGCAGTGCCCAGGGGGCGCAGGGAGATACGCAGTATTTT
TRBJ1-6	-	-	TRBV5-1	CASSLGGRINYNSPLHF	TGCGCCAGCAGCTTGGGGGGCAGAATCAACTATAATTCACCCCTCCACTTT
TRBJ2-3	-	TRBD2	TRBV6-1	CASRPPRRGSSTDTQYF	TGTGCCAGCAGACCCCCTCGGCGGGGGAGCAGCACAGATACGCAGTATTTT
TRBJ1-1	-	-	TRBV4-1	CASSQPPHTDEAFF	TGCGCCAGCAGCCAACCTCCGCACACTGATGAGGCTTTCTTT
TRBJ1-2	many	TRBD1	TRBV4-1	CASSLPGTGNYGYTF	TGCGCCAGCAGCCTACCCGGGACAGGGAACTATGGCTACACCTTC
TRBJ1-2	few	-	TRBV20-1	CSATKGDYGYTF	TGCAGTGCCACCAAGGGGGACTATGGCTACACCTTC
TRBJ2-5	few	TRBD1	TRBV18	CASSPPVYRGQETQYF	TGTGCCAGCTCACCACCTGTCTACAGGGGACAAGAGACCCAGTACTTC
TRBJ2-1	few	-	TRBV5-1	CASSFSAGDYNEQFF	TGCGCCAGCAGCTTTTCAGCAGGTGATTACAATGAGCAGTTCTTC
TRBJ2-2	-	TRBD2	TRBV18	CASSPRLAGVTGELFF	TGTGCCAGCTCACCACGACTAGCGGGAGTTACCGGGGAGCTGTTTTTT
TRBJ2-1	few	-	TRBV5-1	CASSFGEPYNEQFF	TGCGCCAGCAGCTTTGGGGAGCCCTACAATGAGCAGTTCTTC
TRBJ2-7	-	TRBD2	TRBV2	CASSPGTSGRRNEQYF	TGTGCCAGCAGCCCTGGGACTAGCGGGAGGAGGAACGAGCAGTACTTC
TRBJ2-1	-	-	TRBV25-1	CASSPQPLSGQEQFF	TGTGCCAGCAGTCCTCAACCACTTTCCGGACAGGAGCAGTTCTTC
TRBJ2-7	-	-	TRBV12-1	CASSQERGREQYF	TGTGCCAGCAGCCAAGAGAGGGGGAGGGAGCAGTACTTC
TRBJ2-5	few	-	TRBV12-3/TRBV12-4	CASTVSGTQYF	TGTGCCAGCACCGTTTCGGGGACCCAGTACTTC